This T cell receptor (beta chain) originates from a study of sequential checkpoint blockade in melanoma. Study information: Arm A got nivolumab then ipilimumab; arm B the reverse, 1:1.

The germline V and J ends were trimmed by 3 bases and 6 bases, with 16 bases remaining between them. CDR1 is LGHNA and CDR2 is YSLEER in the germline V gene. This CDR3 contains 15 residues. The table came from immunoSEQ multiplex PCR; TCRdb's copy has only in-frame clones and leaves some out. The sample has approximately 10,000 clones, 60% to 80% seen once; the top ten hold approximately 10%. Sample treatment: randomized to nivolumab then ipilimumab (arm A) or the reverse (arm B). DNA-damaging chemotherapy had not been given to any patient beforehand. The rearrangement links TRBV4-3 to TRBJ2-3, with D unresolved. The sequenced sample was CD8+ T cells sorted from blood (inferred from file names), obtained from a patient given nivolumab and ipilimumab in sequence. This sequence originates from a human donor with melanoma. In DNA form, the CDR3 reads TGCGCCAGCAGCCAGTTTAGCTATCCAATGGATACGCAGTATTTT. This translates into CASSQFSYPMDTQYF.